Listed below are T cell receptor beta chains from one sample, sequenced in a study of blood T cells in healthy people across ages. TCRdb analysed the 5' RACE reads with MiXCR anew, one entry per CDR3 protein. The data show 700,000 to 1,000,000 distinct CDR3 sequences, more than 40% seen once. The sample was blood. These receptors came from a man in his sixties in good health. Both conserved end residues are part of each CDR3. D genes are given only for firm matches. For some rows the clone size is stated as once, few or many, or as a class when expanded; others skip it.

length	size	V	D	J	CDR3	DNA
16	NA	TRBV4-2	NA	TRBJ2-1	CASSRLTGRINNEQFF	TGTGCCAGCAGCCGACTGACAGGGAGGATCAACAATGAGCAGTTCTTC
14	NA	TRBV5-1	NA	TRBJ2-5	CASSFRTKQETQYF	TGCGCCAGCAGCTTTAGAACAAAACAAGAGACCCAGTACTTC
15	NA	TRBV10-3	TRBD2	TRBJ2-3	CAISESGTSGVTQYF	TGTGCCATCAGTGAGTCTGGGACTAGCGGGGTCACGCAGTATTTT
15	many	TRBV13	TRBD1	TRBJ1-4	CASSPRGQGNEKLFF	TGTGCCAGCAGCCCCCGGGGACAGGGTAATGAAAAACTGTTTTTT
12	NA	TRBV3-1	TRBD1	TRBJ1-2	CASSLRDRGYTF	TGTGCCAGCAGCCTGAGGGACAGAGGCTACACCTTC
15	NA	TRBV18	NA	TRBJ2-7	CASSLSTSQGYEQYF	TGTGCCAGCTCACTTTCCACCTCGCAGGGCTACGAGCAGTACTTC
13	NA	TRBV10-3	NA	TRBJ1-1	CAISIQGTLEAFF	TGTGCCATCAGCATACAGGGAACACTTGAAGCTTTCTTT
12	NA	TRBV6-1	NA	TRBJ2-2	CASSESFGELFF	TGTGCCAGCAGTGAATCTTTCGGGGAGCTGTTTTTT
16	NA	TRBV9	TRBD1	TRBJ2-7	CASSVDLTGEPGEQYF	TGTGCCAGCAGCGTAGACCTGACAGGGGAACCCGGCGAGCAGTACTTC
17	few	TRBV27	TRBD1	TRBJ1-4	CASSSLTGAATNEKLFF	TGTGCCAGCAGTTCCTTGACAGGGGCGGCAACTAATGAAAAACTGTTTTTT
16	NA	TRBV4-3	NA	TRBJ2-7	CTSSQGPGLQVYEQYF	TGCACCAGCAGCCAAGGTCCGGGACTCCAAGTCTACGAGCAGTACTTC
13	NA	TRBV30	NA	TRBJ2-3	CAWSIRGTDTQYF	TGTGCCTGGAGTATCAGGGGCACAGATACGCAGTATTTT
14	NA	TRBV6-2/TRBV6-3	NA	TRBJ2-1	CASSYTETYNEQFF	TGTGCCAGCAGTTACACAGAGACCTACAATGAGCAGTTCTTC
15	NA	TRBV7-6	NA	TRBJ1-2	CASSPSRGLGDGYTF	TGTGCCAGCAGCCCGAGTAGGGGTCTCGGCGATGGCTACACCTTC
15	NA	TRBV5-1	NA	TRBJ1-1	CASSLAWGSDTEAFF	TGCGCCAGCAGCTTGGCGTGGGGATCGGACACTGAAGCTTTCTTT
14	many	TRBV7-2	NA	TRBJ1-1	CASSLAGRGTEAFF	TGTGCCAGCAGCTTAGCGGGAAGGGGCACTGAAGCTTTCTTT
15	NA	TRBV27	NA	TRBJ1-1	CASRAGNRANTEAFF	TGTGCCAGCAGAGCCGGTAACAGGGCGAACACTGAAGCTTTCTTT
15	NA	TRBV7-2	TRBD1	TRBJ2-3	CASTRDRSSTDTQYF	TGTGCCAGCACAAGGGACAGATCTAGCACAGATACGCAGTATTTT
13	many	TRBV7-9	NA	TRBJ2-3	CASSRQARDTQYF	TGTGCCAGCAGTAGACAGGCGAGAGATACGCAGTATTTT
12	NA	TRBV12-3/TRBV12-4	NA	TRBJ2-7	CASSTMAEHLYF	TGTGCCAGCAGCACGATGGCGGAGCACCTGTACTTC
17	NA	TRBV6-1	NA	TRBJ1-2	CASSADSTGLLAYGYTF	TGTGCCAGCAGTGCGGACAGTACCGGCCTCCTTGCCTATGGCTACACCTTC
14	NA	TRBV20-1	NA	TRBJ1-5	CSARRTDRNQPQHF	TGCAGTGCTAGACGGACGGACCGCAATCAGCCCCAGCATTTT
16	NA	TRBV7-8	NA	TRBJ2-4	CASSPEPSILPGIQYF	TGTGCCAGCAGCCCGGAGCCCAGTATCCTCCCTGGCATTCAGTACTTC